The entry below describes one T cell receptor (beta chain). The antigen is undetermined. Regarding time point: patch test 2, 6 weeks after DPC sensitization. Regarding treatment: therapeutic diphenylcyclopropenone sensitization with weekly scalp DPC. Sample donors consisted of patients with alopecia, aged 18 to 70 years, who were suitable for DPC. Trimming cost V 5 bases and J 0 bases; bases outside gene matches: 5. The CDR3 is made up of 16 amino acids. Germline CDR1 SEHNR, CDR2 FQNEAQ (reference sequence). The data were obtained in a study of human T cells and chemical hapten exposure. TCRdb reprocessed the RACE reads via MiXCR and lists one record per CDR3 protein. This repertoire shows over 100,000 distinct CDR3 sequences, 9.2% found once; its top ten account for more than 3%. Regarding the study as a whole: The donor cohort had alopecia, so its immune response may not match that of healthy people.

Sequencing used whole blood, obtained in connection with sensitization to the hapten diphenylcyclopropenone (DPC). This receptor was taken from a woman aged 40-49 years with alopecia areata. Some clones in this sample may be carry-over from other donors' samples. The chain combines TRBV7-9 with TRBJ2-2; 8 bases fit TRBD2. CDR3 nucleotides: TGTGCCAGCAGCACTCTAGCGGGCTCGAACACCGGGGAGCTGTTTTTT. It codes for CASSTLAGSNTGELFF.